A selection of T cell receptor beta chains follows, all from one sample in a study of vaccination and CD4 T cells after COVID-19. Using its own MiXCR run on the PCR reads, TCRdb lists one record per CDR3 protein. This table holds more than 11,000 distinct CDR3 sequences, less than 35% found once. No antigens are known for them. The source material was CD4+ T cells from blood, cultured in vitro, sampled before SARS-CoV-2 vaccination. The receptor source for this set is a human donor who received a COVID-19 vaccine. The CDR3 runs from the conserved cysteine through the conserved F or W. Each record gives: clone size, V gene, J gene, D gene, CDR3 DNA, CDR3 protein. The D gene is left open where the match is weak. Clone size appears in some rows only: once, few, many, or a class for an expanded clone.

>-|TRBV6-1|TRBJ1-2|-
TGTGCCAGCATGGTCAGGGACTACACCTTC
CASMVRDYTF
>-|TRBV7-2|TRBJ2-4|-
TGTGCCAGCAGCTTAGCGGTAGGCATTCAGTACTTC
CASSLAVGIQYF
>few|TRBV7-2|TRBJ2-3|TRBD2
TGTGCCAGCAGCTTAACTAGCGGATACACAGATACGCAGTATTTT
CASSLTSGYTDTQYF
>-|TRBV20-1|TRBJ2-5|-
TGCAGTGCTATAACCGGGGGGCGGCAAGAGACCCAGTACTTC
CSAITGGRQETQYF
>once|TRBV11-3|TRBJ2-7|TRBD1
TGTGCCAGCAGCCCAGGGACAGGGAGGCCGTCCGAGCAGTACTTC
CASSPGTGRPSEQYF
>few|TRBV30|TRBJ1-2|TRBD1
TGTGCCTGGGGGGACAGAAACTATGGCTACACCTTC
CAWGDRNYGYTF
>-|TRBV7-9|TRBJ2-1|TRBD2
TGTGCCAGCAGGCTCACACGGGGGGAAAGCTCCTACAATGAGCAGTTCTTC
CASRLTRGESSYNEQFF
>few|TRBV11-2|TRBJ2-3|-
TGTGCCAGCAGCTTAGCTTTGCGGGTCGCAGATACGCAGTATTTT
CASSLALRVADTQYF
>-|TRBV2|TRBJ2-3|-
TGTGCCAGCAGTGGGGCGGGGGCTAGCACAGATACGCAGTATTTT
CASSGAGASTDTQYF
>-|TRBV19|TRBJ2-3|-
TGTGCCAGTAGTGGGGTAGAACCCACAGATACGCAGTATTTT
CASSGVEPTDTQYF
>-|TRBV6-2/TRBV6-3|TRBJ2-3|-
TGTGCCAGCAGTTATCGCGGGCGGAGGGATACGCAGTATTTT
CASSYRGRRDTQYF
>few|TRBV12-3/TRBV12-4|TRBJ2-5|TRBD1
TGTGCCAGCAGTGCGGACAGGGGGCGACGGGAGACCCAGTACTTC
CASSADRGRRETQYF
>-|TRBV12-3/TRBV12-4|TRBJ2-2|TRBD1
TGTGCCAGCAACCTTGGTGGGGTACCAGGGGGCGGGGAGCTGTTTTTT
CASNLGGVPGGGELFF
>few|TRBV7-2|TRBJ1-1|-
TGTGCCAGCAGCTTTTACCTCATGGCCGCGTGGGAAGCTTTCTTT
CASSFYLMAAWEAFF
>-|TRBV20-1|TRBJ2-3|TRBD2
TGCAGTGCTAGAGTGGCTAGCGGATCTAGCACAGATACGCAGTATTTT
CSARVASGSSTDTQYF
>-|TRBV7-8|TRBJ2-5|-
TGTGCCAGCTCCCAGGGGAGGCGGGAGACCCAGTACTTC
CASSQGRRETQYF